One and the same sample provided the 3 T cell receptor beta chains below, sequenced in a study of T cell responses to AZD1222 COVID-19 vaccine. Produced via immunoSEQ multiplex PCR; TCRdb's table is partial and in-frame only. The sample comprises 150,000 to 180,000 clones, roughly nine tenths of which are singletons, and 15% to 20% rests with the top ten. The material was peripheral blood, obtained on day 0 of AZD1222 vaccination. These receptors came from an adult in good health.

The V call is TRBV2, the J call TRBJ1-1; possibly TRBD1 for D (6 bases). The CDR3 spans 14 residues. Trimming removed 6 bases at V and 6 bases at J, with 17 bases between. CDR1 and CDR2 from the germline V gene are SNHLY and FYNNEI. CDR3 loop: CASRGGWGFSEAFF. The CDR3 DNA sequence: TGTGCCAGCAGGGGGGGCTGGGGGTTTTCTGAAGCTTTCTTT.

The V gene is TRBV7-2, the J gene TRBJ2-4, with 14 bases matching TRBD2. This CDR3 comprises 18 residues. Germline V lookup: CDR1 SGHTA, CDR2 FQGNSA. V shed 4 bases and J 3 bases; nucleotides not matched to a gene: 8. The CDR3 here is CASSSRLAGGPSKNIQYF. The CDR3 DNA sequence: TGTGCCAGCAGCTCCCGACTAGCGGGGGGGCCGAGCAAAAACATTCAGTACTTC.

This chain uses TRBV30 with TRBJ1-2; D uncertain. CDR1 and CDR2 from the germline V gene are GTSNPN and SVGIG (reference sequence). This CDR3 contains 11 residues. Trimming left V 1 base short and J 3 bases short, with 3 bases between. The CDR3 DNA reads as TGTGCCTGGAGTGATTACTATGGCTACACCTTC. Its protein is CAWSDYYGYTF.